This T cell receptor beta chain was recorded in a study of radiation and T cells in renal cell carcinoma. Whole-study findings and limits: Compared with controls, irradiated tumors showed greater TCR clonality. Tumor samples were small regions of around 1 g. Dominant CDR3 motifs occupied more repertoire in irradiated than control tumors. Top tumor clonotypes rose in blood 2 weeks post-radiation, then contracted.

Concerning this clone: No antigen is known for it.

Treatment indicated: 15 Gy SBRT to primary tumor, nephrectomy 4 weeks later. This CDR3 region has 15 residues. The V gene lost 5 bases and the J gene lost 3 bases, with 16 bases spanning the gap. CDR1 MNHEY and CDR2 SVGAGI come from the germline V gene. Sequencing used immunoSEQ multiplex PCR; TCRdb keeps in-frame clones, though not all of them. The sample shows about 20,000 clones, roughly 64% of them seen only once. The TCR was taken from a woman aged 70 to 79 with renal cell carcinoma. The sample was tumor tissue, taken from a patient whose treatment included radiotherapy and nephrectomy. The V and J genes are TRBV6-5 and TRBJ1-2; D not resolved. The CDR3 sequence is CASSRTHRIYYGYTF. In nucleotides, the CDR3 is TGTGCCAGCAGTCGCACGCACCGCATTTACTATGGCTACACCTTC.